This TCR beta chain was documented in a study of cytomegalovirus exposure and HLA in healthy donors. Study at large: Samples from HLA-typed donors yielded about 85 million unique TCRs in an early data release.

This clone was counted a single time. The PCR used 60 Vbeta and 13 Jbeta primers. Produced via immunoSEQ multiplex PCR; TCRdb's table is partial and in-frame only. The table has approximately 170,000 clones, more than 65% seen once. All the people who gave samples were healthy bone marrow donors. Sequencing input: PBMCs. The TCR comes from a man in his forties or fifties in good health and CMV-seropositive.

CDR3 in amino acids: CASTQGGGVNYGYTF. CDR3 nucleotides: TGTGCCAGTACCCAAGGGGGGGGCGTGAACTATGGCTACACCTTC. V gene TRBV19 combines with J gene TRBJ1-2; a possible D gene is TRBD1 (6 bases). V lost 7 bases and J 2 bases, leaving 17 bases between the germline ends. CDR3 length: 15 residues. Germline V gives CDR1 LNHDA, CDR2 SQIVND (reference sequence).